These 20 T cell receptor beta chains came from one sample sequenced in a study of blood T cell repertoires in COVID-19. The repertoire was sequenced with immunoSEQ multiplex PCR; TCRdb's copy has only in-frame clones and lacks some. The sample lists approximately 120,000 clones, 84% seen once, with 7.9% in the top ten. Sequencing input: peripheral blood. These receptors all come from a woman older than 75 with active or convalescent COVID-19.

The rearrangement joins TRBV7-8 to TRBJ2-3, with D possibly matching TRBD2 (5 bases). V lost 5 bases and J 3 bases, leaving 9 bases between the germline ends. The CDR3 spans 13 residues. In germline, CDR1 is SGHVS, CDR2 FQNEAQ. DNA of the CDR3: TGTGCCAGCAGCCCCCGGAGGACAGATACGCAGTATTTT. Translation: CASSPRRTDTQYF.

In its sample, this clone was seen once. V usage is TRBV28 and J usage is TRBJ2-1, with a tentative D call TRBD2 (6 bases). V dropped 6 bases and J dropped 2 bases, with 14 bases sitting between them. CDR3 length equals 15 residues. Germline V gene lookup returns CDR1 MDHEN and CDR2 SYDVKM. The CDR3 is CASSPPERAYNEQFF. For the CDR3, the DNA is TGTGCCAGCAGCCCGCCGGAGCGGGCCTACAATGAGCAGTTCTTC.

This chain uses TRBV28 with TRBJ1-1; D may be TRBD1 (5 bases). The CDR3 contains 14 residues. Germline lookup yields CDR1 MDHEN and CDR2 SYDVKM. V was trimmed by 6 bases and J by 1 base, leaving 12 bases between them. The CDR3 region has the DNA TGTGCCAGCAGCCCTGGGGGGGGGAACACTGAAGCTTTCTTT. It is translated as CASSPGGGNTEAFF. Supplemented by reference TRBV28 and TRBJ1-1, the full variable domain reads DVKVTQSSRYLVKRTGEKVFLECVQDMDHENMFWYRQDPGLGLRLIYFSYDVKMKEKGDIPEGYSVSREKKERFSLILESASTNQTSMYLCASSPGGGNTEAFFGQGTRLTVV.

This clone was recorded a few times. The chain recombines TRBV5-1 with TRBJ2-7; 11 positions agree with TRBD2. Germline loops: CDR1 SGHRS, CDR2 YFSETQ. The CDR3 covers 17 residues. The J segment lost 0 bases and the V segment lost 0 bases, leaving 5 bases of the junction unmatched. This CDR3 is CASSLGLGTSGSYEQYF. In DNA form, the CDR3 reads TGCGCCAGCAGCTTGGGACTCGGGACTAGCGGCTCCTACGAGCAGTACTTC.

This sequence joins TRBV18 and TRBJ1-4; TRBD1 matches 7 bases. Per the germline V gene, CDR1 is KGHSH and CDR2 is LQKENI. The CDR3 extends over 14 amino acids. The V segment lost 1 base and the J segment 8 bases; nucleotides outside the gene matches: 4. The CDR3: CASSPRDSLEKLFF. The CDR3 nucleotides read TGTGCCAGCTCACCACGGGACAGCCTCGAAAAACTGTTTTTT. Filled out from reference TRBV18 and TRBJ1-4, the complete variable domain reads NAGVMQNPRHLVRRRGQEARLRCSPMKGHSHVYWYRQLPEEGLKFMVYLQKENIIDESGMPKERFSAEFPKEGPSILRIQQVVRGDSAAYFCASSPRDSLEKLFFGSGTQLSVL.

The V call is TRBV3-1 (or the pseudogene TRBV3-2), the J call TRBJ2-5; possible D gene TRBD1, 5 bases. V gave up 3 bases and J gave up 6 bases, with 8 bases separating them. This CDR3 is 12 amino acids long. Germline CDR1 reads LGHDT; CDR2 reads YNNKEL (reference sequence). This chain's CDR3 is CASSQTEKTQYF. CDR3 nucleotide sequence: TGTGCCAGCAGCCAGACAGAAAAGACCCAGTACTTC.

The chain couples TRBV3-1 (or the pseudogene TRBV3-2) to TRBJ1-6; D is uncertain. Trimming left V 1 base short and J 12 bases short, with 13 bases between. This CDR3 is 14 amino acids long. The germline V gene encodes CDR1 LGHDT and CDR2 YNNKEL (reference sequence). The CDR3 here is CASSQAVVLGPLHF. The CDR3 coding sequence is TGTGCCAGCAGCCAAGCAGTGGTTCTTGGACCCCTCCACTTT.

This chain uses TRBV3-1 (or the pseudogene TRBV3-2) with TRBJ2-7, with 7 nucleotides matching TRBD2. This CDR3 has 15 amino acids. CDR1 and CDR2 from the germline V gene are LGHDT and YNNKEL (reference sequence). Losses at the gene ends were 2 bases for V and 6 bases for J; bases not matched to a gene: 10. Here the CDR3 reads CASSQYPTSPREQYF. As DNA, the CDR3 is TGTGCCAGCAGCCAATACCCGACTAGCCCTCGCGAGCAGTACTTC.

The chain has TRBV19 and TRBJ2-5; 7 positions match TRBD1. Germline loops: CDR1 LNHDA, CDR2 SQIVND (reference sequence). The CDR3 has 14 residues. The V segment lost 3 bases and the J segment 4 bases; nucleotides outside the gene matches: 5. CDR3: CASSINRGRETQYF. As DNA, the CDR3 is TGTGCCAGTAGTATCAACAGGGGAAGAGAGACCCAGTACTTC.

CDR3 residues: CASRGRTGLGGGYTF. As DNA, the CDR3 is TGTGCCAGCAGGGGCAGGACAGGACTCGGTGGAGGCTACACCTTC. This rearrangement joins TRBV28 to TRBJ1-2; 7 bases match TRBD1. CDR3 size: 15 residues. CDR1 MDHEN and CDR2 SYDVKM come from the germline V gene. J gave up 8 bases and V 6 bases, and 15 bases lay outside the gene matches.

V and J are TRBV21-1 and TRBJ2-7; the D call TRBD2 from the table was never checked on the DNA. TRBV21-1 is annotated as a pseudogene. The CDR3 totals 13 residues. The CDR3, as DNA: TGTGCCAGCAGCAAAGCATCCGAGGGTAAGCAGTACTTC. It encodes CASSKASEGKQYF.

This chain links TRBV7-9 with TRBJ2-7; TRBD1 matches 8 bases. Losses at the gene ends were 5 bases for V and 6 bases for J; bases not matched to a gene: 9. Germline loops: CDR1 SEHNR, CDR2 FQNEAQ (reference sequence). The CDR3 is 14 residues long. CDR3 protein: CASSATGQGFEQYF. Written as DNA, the CDR3 is TGTGCCAGCAGCGCAACAGGACAGGGTTTCGAGCAGTACTTC.

This clone has just a few counts. V gene TRBV2 combines with J gene TRBJ1-1; TRBD1 agrees at 7 bases. Germline lookup yields CDR1 SNHLY and CDR2 FYNNEI. CDR3 length: 15 residues. J gave up 4 bases and V 5 bases, and 10 bases lay outside the gene matches. CDR3 sequence reads: CASSPLATGVTEAFF. CDR3 in DNA: TGTGCCAGCAGTCCCCTAGCCACAGGGGTCACTGAAGCTTTCTTT. The full variable domain, its missing parts supplied by reference TRBV2 and TRBJ1-1, is EPEVTQTPSHQVTQMGQEVILRCVPISNHLYFYWYRQILGQKVEFLVSFYNNEISEKSEIFDDQFSVERPDGSNFTLKIRSTKLEDSAMYFCASSPLATGVTEAFFGQGTRLTVV.

The rearrangement uses TRBV11-2 and TRBJ2-3; TRBD2 matches 8 bases. CDR3 length equals 15 residues. With V trimmed by 3 bases and J by 4 bases, 6 bases remained unmatched. CDR1 SGHAT and CDR2 FQNNGV come from the germline V gene. CDR3 sequence (DNA): TGTGCCAGCAGCTTTTCGGGAGGGGGGGCAGATACGCAGTATTTT. It translates to CASSFSGGGADTQYF. Filled out from reference TRBV11-2 and TRBJ2-3, the complete variable domain reads EAGVAQSPRYKIIEKRQSVAFWCNPISGHATLYWYQQILGQGPKLLIQFQNNGVVDDSQLPKDRFSAERLKGVDSTLKIQPAKLEDSAVYLCASSFSGGGADTQYFGPGTRLTVL.

The V gene is TRBV30, the J gene TRBJ1-1; TRBD1 is a possible D gene (6 bases). Germline CDR1 reads GTSNPN; CDR2 reads SVGIG (reference sequence). The CDR3 loop spans 15 amino acids. Trimming stripped 4 bases from V and 5 bases from J, with 20 bases between. The DNA for the CDR3 is TGTGCCTGGACCCTGGGGGGGCGATGGGAGACTGAAGCTTTCTTT. Amino acids: CAWTLGGRWETEAFF.

The V call is TRBV28, the J call TRBJ1-2; 10 bases agree with TRBD1. CDR1 MDHEN and CDR2 SYDVKM come from the germline V gene. Trimming at V came to 4 bases and at J to 4 bases, leaving 12 bases not matched to a gene. The CDR3 sequence is 17 residues long. The CDR3 nucleotides read TGTGCCAGCAGTTCCGTTCCCGGGACAGGGGCAATCTATGGCTACACCTTC. Protein product: CASSSVPGTGAIYGYTF.

The rearrangement links TRBV10-1 to TRBJ1-2; D remains unclear. This CDR3 comprises 13 residues. Trimming left V 0 bases short and J 3 bases short, with 5 bases between. CDR1 and CDR2 from the germline V gene are WNHNN and SYGVQD (reference sequence). The CDR3 loop is CASSESTDYGYTF. In nucleotides, the CDR3 is TGCGCCAGCAGTGAGTCAACAGACTATGGCTACACCTTC.

This clone turned up a few times. This chain uses TRBV3-1 (or the pseudogene TRBV3-2) with TRBJ1-4; D unclear. Germline CDR1 reads LGHDT; CDR2 reads YNNKEL (reference sequence). V lost 0 bases and J lost 4, with 12 bases in between. CDR3 length equals 16 residues. The DNA of the CDR3 is TGTGCCAGCAGCCAAGATGGTACAGACGATAATGAAAAACTGTTTTTT. Translating gives CASSQDGTDDNEKLFF.

The rearrangement links TRBV12-2 to TRBJ2-7; the listed D gene, TRBD2, was not tested against the DNA. TRBV12-2 is tagged as a pseudogene. The CDR3 has 16 residues. The CDR3 DNA reads as TGTGCAAGTCGCTTAGAGGCTAGCGGGAGTCTTCGCGAGCAGTACTTC. Residues: CASRLEASGSLREQYF.

This chain connects TRBV7-8 to TRBJ2-1; TRBD2 aligns across 10 bases. Germline assignment: CDR1 SGHVS and CDR2 FQNEAQ. The CDR3 runs to 15 residues. The ends lost 5 bases at V and 8 bases at J; junction bases unmatched: 9. The chain's CDR3 is CASSLSGRGLDEQFF. The CDR3 DNA is TGTGCCAGCAGCCTCAGCGGGAGGGGGCTTGATGAGCAGTTCTTC. The full variable domain, completed using reference TRBV7-8 and TRBJ2-1, is GAGVSQSPRYKVAKRGQDVALRCDPISGHVSLFWYQQALGQGPEFLTYFQNEAQLDKSGLPSDRFFAERPEGSVSTLKIQRTQQEDSAVYLCASSLSGRGLDEQFFGPGTRLTVL.